Shown below are 22 T cell receptor beta chains from a single sample sequenced in a study of T cell responses to AZD1222 COVID-19 vaccine (dated by TCRdb to the early 2020s). In light of the paper, this sample's time point label describes: about 28 days (+/-7) after the second vaccine dose. To prepare the library, the immunoSEQ multiplex PCR assay was applied. Not all clones reach the TCRdb copy of this immuneACCESS table, which keeps in-frame sequences only. Checked studies attribute under half of the gap to unresolved V genes and leave the rest unexplained. For this sample there are approximately 160,000 clones; under 95% appear just once. The ten largest clones add up to approximately 5.5% of the sample. The specimen comprised peripheral blood, sampled 28 days after the second AZD1222 dose. The receptors were gathered from an adult who received the AZD1222 COVID-19 vaccine.

CDR3 sequence (DNA): TGTGCCAACGCTGCAAGCTCCTACGAGCAGTACTTC. Its protein product is CANAASSYEQYF. The rearrangement links TRBV2 to TRBJ2-7; D call uncertain. CDR3 length equals 12 residues. V lost 10 bases, J lost 0 bases, and 10 bases lay in between. CDR1 is SNHLY, CDR2 FYNNEI, per germline.

The V call is TRBV14, the J call TRBJ2-5; 9 nucleotides line up with TRBD2. Germline V gives CDR1 SGHDN, CDR2 FVKESK. This CDR3 comprises 16 residues. The ends lost 5 bases at V and 4 bases at J; junction bases unmatched: 11. CDR3 sequence reads: CASSFGSGTSRETQYF. CDR3 coding DNA: TGTGCCAGCAGCTTCGGTTCTGGGACTAGCAGAGAGACCCAGTACTTC. The whole variable domain, remainder taken from reference TRBV14 and TRBJ2-5, is EAGVTQFPSHSVIEKGQTVTLRCDPISGHDNLYWYRRVMGKEIKFLLHFVKESKQDESGMPNNRFLAERTGGTYSTLKVQPAELEDSGVYFCASSFGSGTSRETQYFGPGTRLLVL.

As for this clone: Other DNA sequences in this sample translate to the same CDR3. The J gene is TRBJ1-4, the V gene TRBV29-1, with TRBD1 as a possible D gene (5 bases). CDR1 and CDR2 (germline): SQVTM, ANQGSEA. The CDR3 is made up of 12 amino acids. Trimming cost V 6 bases and J 8 bases, with 13 bases left between them. The CDR3 spells CSVAGTGEKLFF. The CDR3 DNA is TGCAGCGTCGCCGGGACGGGGGAAAAACTGTTTTTT.

The V call is TRBV3-1 (or the pseudogene TRBV3-2), the J call TRBJ2-1; tentatively, D is TRBD2 (5 bases). With 5 bases removed from V and 0 bases from J, the gap between germline ends came to 20 bases. CDR1 is LGHDT, CDR2 YNNKEL, per germline (reference sequence). The CDR3 length is 18 residues. CDR3 bases: TGTGCCAGCAGCACGTCCCAAGTATCGGGAATCTCCTACAATGAGCAGTTCTTC. This translates into CASSTSQVSGISYNEQFF.

The chain combines TRBV9 with TRBJ1-1; D is undetermined. The germline CDR1 and CDR2 sequences are SGDLS and YYNGEE. V shed 0 bases and J shed 0 bases, with 6 bases lying between them. CDR3 size: 14 residues. CDR3 sequence: CASSVVGMNTEAFF. CDR3 sequence (DNA): TGTGCCAGCAGCGTAGTGGGCATGAACACTGAAGCTTTCTTT.

The V call is TRBV7-8, the J call TRBJ1-1; TRBD1 matches 7 bases. This CDR3 region has 15 residues. V shed 8 bases, J shed 3 bases, and the junction held 12 bases outside the gene matches. From germline, CDR1 is SGHVS and CDR2 FQNEAQ. CDR3 sequence reads: CASLKGAGADTEAFF. For the CDR3, the DNA is TGTGCCAGCTTAAAGGGGGCAGGGGCTGACACTGAAGCTTTCTTT.

The chain has TRBV19 and TRBJ1-2; D possibly corresponds to TRBD1 (6 bases). The CDR3 loop spans 14 amino acids. Trimming removed 7 bases from V and 4 bases from J, with 16 bases in between. Germline loops: CDR1 LNHDA, CDR2 SQIVND (reference sequence). The CDR3 loop reads CASMGAPPAYGYTF. The CDR3 DNA is TGTGCCAGTATGGGGGCCCCGCCAGCCTATGGCTACACCTTC.

CDR3 sequence: CASSYSTSTLLFF. The CDR3 DNA sequence: TGTGCCAGCAGTTACTCAACGTCGACGTTACTGTTTTTT. The chain recombines TRBV6-2 or TRBV6-3 with TRBJ1-4, with D hard to call. The CDR3 is 13 amino acids. Per the germline V gene, CDR1 is MNHEY and CDR2 is SVGEGT. Trimming removed 0 bases at V and 13 bases at J, with 12 bases between.

The V call is TRBV7-6, the J call TRBJ2-1, with a weak D call TRBD1 (5 bases). This CDR3 comprises 16 residues. V lost 0 bases, J lost 4 bases, and 13 bases lay in between. The V gene's germline CDR1 is SGHVS and CDR2 FNYEAQ. CDR3 DNA: TGTGCCAGCAGCTTAGCGGGGCGGAGCCCTTACAATGAGCAGTTCTTC. Protein: CASSLAGRSPYNEQFF.

The chain uses TRBV11-2 and TRBJ2-5; the match to TRBD1 covers 7 bases. With V trimmed by 0 bases and J by 5 bases, 6 bases remained unmatched. CDR3 size: 15 residues. The germline gives CDR1 SGHAT, CDR2 FQNNGV. The CDR3 nucleotides are TGTGCCAGCAGCTTAGATGAACAGGGGTGGGAGACCCAGTACTTC. Translated, it gives CASSLDEQGWETQYF.

The rearrangement uses TRBV4-3 and TRBJ2-5, with a tentative D call TRBD1 (5 bases). Germline CDR1 reads LGHNA; CDR2 reads YSLEER. Trimming removed 1 base at V and 3 bases at J, with 9 bases between. The CDR3 is made up of 14 amino acids. CDR3 DNA sequence: TGCGCCAGCAGCCAAGGTGTCAGGGAAGAGACCCAGTACTTC. Translating gives CASSQGVREETQYF.

V and J are TRBV2 and TRBJ2-2; possibly TRBD2 for D (6 bases). The V end was cut by 7 bases, the J end by 7 bases, with 28 bases between. The CDR3 is made up of 18 amino acids. The V gene's germline CDR1 is SNHLY and CDR2 FYNNEI. CDR3 loop: CASIRATSSGRVGGELFF. DNA of the CDR3: TGTGCCAGCATTCGAGCTACTAGCTCCGGAAGGGTGGGCGGGGAGCTGTTTTTT.

The rearrangement joins TRBV5-5 to TRBJ2-1; TRBD1 is a possible D gene (5 bases). The CDR3 has 12 residues. Looked up from germline, CDR1 is SGHKS and CDR2 is YYEKEE (reference sequence). The V and J ends lost 3 bases and 5 bases respectively, with 6 bases between them. Written as DNA, the CDR3 is TGTGCCAGCAGCTCACAGGACAATGAGCAGTTCTTC. Encoded protein: CASSSQDNEQFF. The full variable domain, completed using reference TRBV5-5 and TRBJ2-1, is DAGVTQSPTHLIKTRGQQVTLRCSPISGHKSVSWYQQVLGQGPQFIFQYYEKEERGRGNFPDRFSARQFPNYSSELNVNALLLGDSALYLCASSSQDNEQFFGPGTRLTVL.

The V gene is TRBV6-5, the J gene TRBJ1-2, with TRBD1 matching 7 bases. With V trimmed by 5 bases and J by 2 bases, 5 bases remained unmatched. This CDR3 spans 14 amino acids. Germline-derived CDR1 and CDR2 are MNHEY and SVGAGI. The CDR3: CASSREQGNYGYTF. CDR3 in DNA: TGTGCCAGCAGTCGGGAACAGGGGAACTATGGCTACACCTTC.

In its sample, this clone was seen once. The CDR3 loop reads CASRGDSYGYTF. In DNA form, the CDR3 reads TGTGCCAGTAGGGGAGACAGCTATGGCTACACCTTC. The chain joins TRBV19 to TRBJ1-2, with a possible D match to TRBD1 (5 bases). The length of the CDR3 is 12 residues. In germline, CDR1 is LNHDA, CDR2 SQIVND (reference sequence). The V gene lost 6 bases and the J gene lost 4 bases, with 9 bases spanning the gap.

This rearrangement joins TRBV29-1 to TRBJ2-7, with a weak D call TRBD1 (7 bases). Germline assignment: CDR1 SQVTM and CDR2 ANQGSEA. V gave up 3 bases and J gave up 0 bases, with 12 bases separating them. The CDR3 runs to 14 residues. CDR3 DNA sequence: TGCAGCGTTGAGGGGGGACAGCACTCCTACGAGCAGTACTTC. It encodes CSVEGGQHSYEQYF.

This rearrangement joins TRBV21-1 to TRBJ1-6; the table's TRBD1 call for D was not verified on the DNA. TRBV21-1 is a recognized pseudogene. The CDR3 sequence is 21 residues long. The CDR3 bases are TGTGCCAGCAGCAAAGCGCCCCCGGGACAGGGGGTTAGTTCCTATAATTCACCCCTCCACTTT. Residues: CASSKAPPGQGVSSYNSPLHF.

The J gene is TRBJ2-7, the V gene TRBV4-1; a weak D match, TRBD2 (6 bases). V dropped 3 bases and J dropped 3 bases, with 12 bases sitting between them. CDR1 is MGHRA and CDR2 is YSYEKL in the germline V gene. The CDR3 covers 14 residues. The CDR3 spells CASSHGGMGYEQYF. For the CDR3, the DNA is TGCGCCAGCAGCCACGGGGGTATGGGCTACGAGCAGTACTTC.

Turning to this clone: Relative to the germline gene, one junction end is altered; a read error may explain this. The DNA of the CDR3 is TGCGCCAGCTGCTTCGGGAGGACAGGGGGCCCCGGGGAGCTGTTTTTT. It codes for CASCFGRTGGPGELFF. The V call is TRBV5-1, the J call TRBJ2-2; 11 bases align to TRBD1. The CDR3 is made up of 16 amino acids. CDR1 and CDR2 (germline): SGHRS, YFSETQ. The full variable domain, completed using reference TRBV5-1 and TRBJ2-2, is KAGVTQTPRYLIKTRGQQVTLSCSPISGHRSVSWYQQTPGQGLQFLFEYFSETQRNKGNFPGRFSGRQFSNSRSEMNVSTLELGDSALYLCASCFGRTGGPGELFFGEGSRLTVL.

The rearrangement uses TRBV6-5 and TRBJ1-1; 7 bases are shared with TRBD1. This CDR3 has 13 amino acids. The V gene's germline CDR1 is MNHEY and CDR2 SVGAGI. V dropped 6 bases and J dropped 0; count of bases not matched to a gene: 1. The CDR3 nucleotides are TGTGCCAGCAGGGGACAGTTGAACACTGAAGCTTTCTTT. Its translation: CASRGQLNTEAFF.

The rearrangement uses TRBV12-3 or TRBV12-4 and TRBJ2-1, with D hard to call. Deletions cut 3 bases from V and 10 bases from J, with 7 bases between. The CDR3 sequence is 11 residues long. CDR3 protein: CASSFGSEQFF. In DNA form, the CDR3 reads TGTGCCAGCAGTTTCGGGTCGGAGCAGTTCTTC.

This clone was observed once. The chain is built from TRBV6-1 and TRBJ2-1; 11 positions match TRBD2. In germline, CDR1 is MNHNS, CDR2 SASEGT. With 2 bases clipped from V and 5 bases from J, the junction kept 11 bases outside the gene matches. This CDR3 has 18 amino acids. CDR3 bases: TGTGCCAGCAGTGAATACCCGGTGGGGACTAGCGGCGACAATGAGCAGTTCTTC. It codes for CASSEYPVGTSGDNEQFF.